Included here is one TCR beta chain sequence, with context. What antigen it recognizes has not been identified. No much larger clone is present one base from it, and per-base qualities are unavailable. Receptor libraries were prepared by the immunoSEQ multiplex PCR assay. Not all clones reach the TCRdb copy of this immuneACCESS table, which keeps in-frame sequences only. Checked studies attribute under half of the gap to unresolved V genes and leave the rest unexplained. For this sample the table gives about 83,000 clones, of which 92% were detected only once. The leading ten clones occupy 0.25% to 0.35% of the sample. Measured from the cysteine to the phenylalanine, the CDR3 is 13 residues long. The sequence is cut down to CDR3 DNA, 39 bases in frame from base 1. According to the germline V gene, CDR1 reads SGHAT and CDR2 reads FQNNGV. V is cut back by 4 bases and J by 4 bases, with 3 bases in the junction unmatched.

This entry belongs to a study of technical replicates of blood from several donors (dated by TCRdb to about 2017). This receptor was identified in a human donor in good health. The rearranged segments are TRBV11-2 and TRBJ1-2, and 7 junction bases match TRBD1. Sequencing was carried out using T cells isolated from PBMCs. Read as DNA, the sequence is TGTGCCAGCAGCTCCCAGGGGGTCTATGGCTACACCTTC. It specifies CASSSQGVYGYTF.